Presented here are 10 T cell receptor beta chains from one specimen sequenced in a study of T-cell memory formation after mild COVID-19. MiXCR was run by TCRdb on the 5' RACE reads, yielding one entry per CDR3 protein. The sample contains around 130,000 distinct CDR3 sequences, about 6% of which appear only once. Sequencing was performed on PBMCs or a T cell subset sorted from them (not recorded which). The receptor source for this set is an adult woman who had mild COVID-19 (a few samples of this study predate the infection). Cell type and time point are not known.

This clonotype appeared a few times. The chain joins TRBV29-1 to TRBJ1-2; D remains ambiguous. The germline V and J ends were trimmed by 4 bases and 4 bases, with 10 bases remaining between them. The germline CDR1 and CDR2 sequences are SQVTM and ANQGSEA. This CDR3 is 12 amino acids long. The CDR3 reads CSVASPPYGYTF. The CDR3 DNA is TGCAGCGTTGCCAGCCCCCCCTATGGCTACACCTTC.

This clonotype was counted between two and nine times. At one end, the junction sequence differs from germline, possibly due to a read error. This chain joins TRBV12-3 or TRBV12-4 and TRBJ1-5; TRBD1 aligns across 8 bases. This CDR3 is 15 amino acids long. CDR3 loop: CASSLSPGGNQPQHF. CDR3 bases: TGTGCCAGCAGTTTGTCCCCAGGGGGCAATCAGCCTCAGCATTTT.

This clonotype was found a few times. The chain links TRBV20-1 to TRBJ1-2; D gene uncertain. V gave up 4 bases and J gave up 4 bases, with 7 bases separating them. The CDR3 consists of 11 residues. Germline CDR1 is DFQATT and CDR2 is SNEGSKA (reference sequence). CDR3 bases: TGCAGTGCTAACCCCTCCTATGGCTACACCTTC. It specifies CSANPSYGYTF.

This clonotype has more than one count but fewer than ten. The chain couples TRBV5-1 to TRBJ2-1, with 12 positions matching TRBD2. Unmatched junction bases numbered 1, after V lost 1 base and J lost 8 bases. The CDR3 is 14 residues long. Per germline, CDR1 SGHRS and CDR2 YFSETQ. CDR3 in amino acids: CASSLTSGGYEQFF. The CDR3 DNA sequence: TGCGCCAGCAGCTTGACTAGCGGGGGGTATGAGCAGTTCTTC.

This clonotype was seen repeatedly, ten times or more. CDR3 sequence (DNA): TGCAGTGCTAAACCAACGGGCGAATTCAATCAGCCCCAGCATTTT. Its protein is CSAKPTGEFNQPQHF. V is TRBV20-1 and J is TRBJ1-5; no reliable D call. The CDR3 spans 15 residues. Trimming shortened V by 4 bases and J by 3 bases, and 16 bases separated the two germline ends. Looked up from germline, CDR1 is DFQATT and CDR2 is SNEGSKA (reference sequence).

This clonotype was picked up many times. The chain employs TRBV20-1 and TRBJ2-7; D could derive from TRBD1 or TRBD2 (5 bases each). CDR1 and CDR2 from the germline V gene are DFQATT and SNEGSKA (reference sequence). V was trimmed by 1 base and J by 5 bases, leaving 12 bases between them. This CDR3 has 13 residues. The CDR3 nucleotides are TGCAGTGCTAGAGCGGGGCCCGGCGACGAGCAGTACTTC. Translated: CSARAGPGDEQYF.

The rearrangement joins TRBV3-1 to TRBJ2-3; TRBD2 aligns across 9 bases. The J segment lost 2 bases and the V segment lost 3 bases, leaving 9 bases of the junction unmatched. In germline, CDR1 is LGHDT, CDR2 YNNKEL (reference sequence). This CDR3 is 17 amino acids long. Here the CDR3 reads CASSHRASGDLTDTQYF. CDR3 DNA sequence: TGTGCCAGCAGCCATCGGGCTAGCGGGGACCTCACAGATACGCAGTATTTT.

This clonotype was recorded at least ten times. The rearrangement uses TRBV7-2 and TRBJ2-3, with 8 bases lining up with TRBD2. Germline CDR1 SGHTA, CDR2 FQGNSA. V shed 1 base and J 8 bases; nucleotides not matched to a gene: 8. CDR3 size: 15 residues. In DNA form, the CDR3 reads TGTGCCAGCAGCTTAGAATCCAGCGGGAGTACTACGCAGTATTTT. Translating gives CASSLESSGSTTQYF.

This clonotype was observed a handful of times. This sequence joins TRBV12-3 or TRBV12-4 and TRBJ2-1; D ambiguous. Deletions cut 5 bases from V and 10 bases from J, with 9 bases between. The CDR3 covers 11 residues. The CDR3 is CASSLQNEQFF. In nucleotides, the CDR3 is TGTGCCAGCAGTCTCCAGAACGAGCAGTTCTTC.

This clonotype was counted many times. The V call is TRBV7-9, the J call TRBJ2-7; 7 bases match TRBD1. This CDR3 has 12 residues. Trimming cost V 1 base and J 12 bases; bases outside gene matches: 6. Germline V gene data show CDR1 as SEHNR and CDR2 as FQNEAQ (reference sequence). CDR3 residues: CASSLVDRAPYF. In DNA, the CDR3 is TGTGCCAGCAGCTTAGTAGACAGGGCGCCGTACTTC.